This record concerns one T cell receptor (beta chain) sequence. Its target is unknown. These data come from a study of human T cells and chemical hapten exposure. As for the study in general: Patients having alopecia areata, totalis or universalis were mostly female.

Study-level results: Expanded TCR counts at PT1 were positively correlated with the patch test score.

The sample's time point: pre-sensitization, week 0. Stated treatment: therapeutic diphenylcyclopropenone sensitization with weekly scalp DPC. Blood was collected ahead of every patch test applied. Non-pregnant alopecia patients aged 18 to 70, suitable for DPC therapy. MiXCR, run by TCRdb on the RACE reads, gives a single entry per CDR3 protein. Here the sample spans 240,000 or so distinct CDR3 sequences, 8.6% being singletons. Germline assignment: CDR1 ENHRY and CDR2 SYGVKD. V lost 10 bases and J 8 bases, leaving 12 bases between the germline ends. The CDR3 sequence is 11 residues long. The V gene is TRBV10-3, the J gene TRBJ2-1, with D maybe TRBD1 (6 bases). The starting material was whole blood, obtained in connection with sensitization to the hapten diphenylcyclopropenone (DPC). This receptor was obtained from a middle-aged woman with alopecia areata. Some clones in this sample may be carry-over from other donors' samples. CDR3 region: CASKRQDEQFF. DNA of the CDR3: TGTGCCAGCAAACGACAGGATGAGCAGTTCTTC.